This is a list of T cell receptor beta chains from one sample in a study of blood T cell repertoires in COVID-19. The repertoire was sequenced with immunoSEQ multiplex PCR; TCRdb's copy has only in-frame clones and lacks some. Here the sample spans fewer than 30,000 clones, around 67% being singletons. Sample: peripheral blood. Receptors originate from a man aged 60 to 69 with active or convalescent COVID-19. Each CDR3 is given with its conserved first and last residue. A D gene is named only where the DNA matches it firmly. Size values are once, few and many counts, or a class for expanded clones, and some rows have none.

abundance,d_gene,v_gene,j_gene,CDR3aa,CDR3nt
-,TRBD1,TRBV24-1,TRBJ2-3,CAKTGGVWTDTQYF,TGTGCCAAGACAGGGGGGGTATGGACAGATACGCAGTATTTT
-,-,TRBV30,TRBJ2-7,CAWSSRSYEQYF,TGTGCCTGGAGTTCTCGCTCCTACGAGCAGTACTTC
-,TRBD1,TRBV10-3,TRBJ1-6,CAISTGGGGNSPLHF,TGTGCCATCAGCACAGGGGGCGGGGGTAATTCACCCCTCCACTTT
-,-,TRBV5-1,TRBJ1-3,CASSSLGSSGNTIYF,TGCGCCAGCAGCTCCCTGGGGAGCTCTGGAAACACCATATATTTT
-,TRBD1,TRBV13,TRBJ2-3,CASSLGLRVQGAPETDTQYF,TGTGCCAGCAGCTTAGGCCTAAGGGTACAGGGGGCGCCGGAGACAGATACGCAGTATTTT
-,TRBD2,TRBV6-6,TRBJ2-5,CASSYSPGGGGETQYF,TGTGCCAGCAGTTACTCGCCCGGGGGGGGCGGTGAGACCCAGTACTTC
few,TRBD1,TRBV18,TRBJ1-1,CASSPTGAQNTEAFF,TGTGCCAGCTCACCTACAGGGGCCCAGAACACTGAAGCTTTCTTT
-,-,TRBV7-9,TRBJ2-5,CASSYPVGDKETQYF,TGTGCCAGCAGTTACCCGGTGGGGGACAAAGAGACCCAGTACTTC
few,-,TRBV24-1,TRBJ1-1,CATSDKYGIF,TGTGCCACCAGTGACAAGTATGGCATTTTT
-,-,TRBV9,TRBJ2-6,CASSAGSGGGANVLTF,TGTGCCAGCAGCGCAGGGTCCGGGGGAGGGGCCAACGTCCTGACTTTC